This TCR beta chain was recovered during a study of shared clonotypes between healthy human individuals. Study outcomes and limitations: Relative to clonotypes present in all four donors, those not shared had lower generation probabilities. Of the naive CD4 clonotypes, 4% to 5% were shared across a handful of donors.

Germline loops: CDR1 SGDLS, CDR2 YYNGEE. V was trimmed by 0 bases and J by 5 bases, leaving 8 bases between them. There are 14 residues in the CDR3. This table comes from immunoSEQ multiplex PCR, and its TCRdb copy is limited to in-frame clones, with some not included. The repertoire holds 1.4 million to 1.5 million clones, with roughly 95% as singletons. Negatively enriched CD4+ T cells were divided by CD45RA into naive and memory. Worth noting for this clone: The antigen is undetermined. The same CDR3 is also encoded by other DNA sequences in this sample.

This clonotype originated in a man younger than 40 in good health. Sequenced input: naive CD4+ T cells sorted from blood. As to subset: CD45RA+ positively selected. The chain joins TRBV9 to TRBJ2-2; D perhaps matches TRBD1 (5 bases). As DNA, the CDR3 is TGTGCCAGCAGCGTAGCTACAGGAACCGGGGAGCTGTTTTTT. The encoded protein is CASSVATGTGELFF. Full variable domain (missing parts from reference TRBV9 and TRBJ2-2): DSGVTQTPKHLITATGQRVTLRCSPRSGDLSVYWYQQSLDQGLQFLIQYYNGEERAKGNILERFSAQQFPDLHSELNLSSLELGDSALYFCASSVATGTGELFFGEGSRLTVL.